This is a list of T cell receptor beta chains from one sample in a study of T cell changes during pregnancy in multiple sclerosis. The table came from immunoSEQ multiplex PCR; TCRdb's copy has only in-frame clones and leaves some out. This table has about 49,000 clones, roughly 92% appearing once. The sequencing here drew on CD8+ T cells from peripheral blood mononuclear cells, taken before pregnancy. The receptor source for this set is a female donor with multiple sclerosis, enrolled in a pregnancy study. Each CDR3 is given with its conserved first and last residue. A D gene is named only where the DNA matches it firmly. Size values are once, few and many counts, or a class for expanded clones, and some rows have none.

V gene	clone size	D gene	J gene	CDR3 protein	CDR3 DNA
TRBV2	.	TRBD2	TRBJ2-2	CASSGTSGYTGELFF	TGTGCCAGCAGCGGGACTAGCGGATACACCGGGGAGCTGTTTTTT
TRBV27	.	TRBD1	TRBJ2-3	CASSYGGSGTGIADTQYF	TGTGCCAGCAGTTATGGAGGATCCGGGACAGGGATCGCAGATACGCAGTATTTT
TRBV27	.	.	TRBJ2-1	CASSLPSPYNEQFF	TGTGCCAGCAGTTTACCTAGCCCCTACAATGAGCAGTTCTTC
TRBV10-2	once	.	TRBJ2-5	CASSNGLFQETQYF	TGCGCCAGCAGCAATGGACTTTTCCAAGAGACCCAGTACTTC
TRBV5-4	once	TRBD2	TRBJ2-1	CASRGSGVYNEQFF	TGTGCCAGCAGGGGTAGCGGGGTCTACAATGAGCAGTTCTTC
TRBV19	.	TRBD2	TRBJ2-7	CASSPGLAGYEQYF	TGTGCCAGTAGCCCGGGACTAGCGGGCTACGAGCAGTACTTC
TRBV27	.	.	TRBJ1-2	CASSSYGTGISNYGYTF	TGTGCCAGCAGTTCATATGGCACAGGGATATCTAACTATGGCTACACCTTC
TRBV29-1	.	.	TRBJ2-7	CSGNSDWKSSYEQYF	TGCAGCGGGAATTCGGACTGGAAGAGCTCCTACGAGCAGTACTTC
TRBV27	.	TRBD1	TRBJ2-1	CASSEPPGGSRGEQFF	TGTGCCAGCAGCGAACCCCCAGGGGGCAGTCGGGGTGAGCAGTTCTTC
TRBV4-2	.	TRBD2	TRBJ2-1	CASSLTPGTSGTEQFF	TGTGCCAGCAGTCTAACTCCCGGGACTAGCGGGACGGAGCAGTTCTTC
TRBV30	.	.	TRBJ2-2	CAWDGRGTGELFF	TGTGCCTGGGATGGGAGGGGGACCGGGGAGCTGTTTTTT
TRBV2	.	.	TRBJ2-7	CASSEGAGQVYEQYF	TGTGCCAGCAGTGAGGGGGCAGGGCAGGTCTACGAGCAGTACTTC
TRBV27	.	TRBD2	TRBJ2-3	CASSLLAGATDTQYF	TGTGCCAGCAGTTTACTAGCGGGAGCCACAGATACGCAGTATTTT
TRBV2	once	.	TRBJ1-2	CASSEPGFNYGYTF	TGTGCCAGCAGTGAACCGGGATTTAACTATGGCTACACCTTC
TRBV27	.	.	TRBJ2-7	CASSLAGPYEQYF	TGTGCCAGCAGTTTAGCGGGACCCTACGAGCAGTACTTC
TRBV30	.	.	TRBJ2-7	CAWGGAGSSYEQYF	TGTGCCTGGGGGGGGGCAGGGAGCTCCTACGAGCAGTACTTC
TRBV5-4	.	.	TRBJ2-7	CASSLGTAGGEQYF	TGTGCCAGCAGCTTGGGAACGGCCGGCGGGGAGCAGTACTTC
TRBV27	.	TRBD1	TRBJ1-1	CASKKGAVEAFF	TGTGCCAGCAAGAAGGGGGCGGTTGAAGCTTTCTTT
TRBV27	.	.	TRBJ2-2	CASSQNTGELFF	TGTGCCAGCAGTCAAAACACCGGGGAGCTGTTTTTT
TRBV5-1	.	.	TRBJ2-2	CASSLATWTGELFF	TGCGCCAGCAGCTTGGCCACTTGGACCGGGGAGCTGTTTTTT
TRBV4-2	.	TRBD1	TRBJ2-7	CASKGQGIYEQYF	TGTGCCAGCAAGGGACAGGGGATCTACGAGCAGTACTTC
TRBV11-2	once	.	TRBJ2-1	CASSTTSLEQFF	TGTGCCAGCAGCACGACTAGTCTTGAGCAGTTCTTC
TRBV4-2	.	.	TRBJ1-2	CASSPLASSGYTF	TGTGCCAGCAGCCCACTCGCCTCCTCCGGCTACACCTTC
TRBV29-1	.	TRBD1	TRBJ1-2	CSVWGQGSSYGYTF	TGCAGCGTTTGGGGACAGGGCTCGTCCTATGGCTACACCTTC
TRBV27	.	.	TRBJ2-7	CASSLQISYEQYF	TGTGCCAGCAGTTTGCAGATTTCCTACGAGCAGTACTTC
TRBV2	.	.	TRBJ2-7	CASSESGRGGSYEQYF	TGTGCCAGCAGCGAGAGCGGAAGGGGGGGCTCCTACGAGCAGTACTTC
TRBV30	.	.	TRBJ2-7	CAWSDDSYEQYF	TGTGCCTGGAGTGATGACAGCTACGAGCAGTACTTC
TRBV5-1	.	.	TRBJ1-2	CASSLKTGSDGYTF	TGCGCCAGCAGCTTGAAAACAGGCTCGGATGGCTACACCTTC
TRBV19	.	TRBD1	TRBJ1-4	CASKTMGQGSEKLFF	TGTGCCAGTAAAACGATGGGACAGGGATCAGAGAAACTGTTTTTT
TRBV15	once	.	TRBJ1-1	CATSAGRRTEAFF	TGTGCCACCAGCGCAGGGCGGCGGACTGAAGCTTTCTTT
TRBV6-5	.	.	TRBJ2-4	CASSYGAGMAKNIQYF	TGTGCCAGCAGTTATGGGGCGGGGATGGCCAAAAACATTCAGTACTTC
TRBV29-1	.	TRBD2	TRBJ2-1	CSVAGTSGSSYNEQFF	TGCAGCGTGGCCGGGACTAGCGGGAGTTCCTACAATGAGCAGTTCTTC
TRBV5-5	.	.	TRBJ2-1	CASSFGSYEQFF	TGTGCCAGCAGCTTCGGGTCTTATGAGCAGTTCTTC
TRBV2	.	.	TRBJ2-5	CASKGGREYF	TGTGCCAGCAAGGGGGGGAGGGAGTACTTC
TRBV4-2	.	TRBD2	TRBJ2-3	CASSQEWTSGTITDTQYF	TGTGCCAGCAGCCAAGAGTGGACTAGCGGGACCATCACAGATACGCAGTATTTT
TRBV19	.	.	TRBJ2-3	CASSIGAGPTDTQYF	TGTGCCAGTAGTATTGGGGCAGGGCCCACAGATACGCAGTATTTT
TRBV7-8	.	.	TRBJ1-1	CASSLALGGWTEAFF	TGTGCCAGCAGCTTAGCTTTGGGGGGTTGGACTGAAGCTTTCTTT
TRBV30	.	.	TRBJ1-3	CAWSVEGNTIYF	TGTGCCTGGAGTGTAGAGGGAAACACCATATATTTT